The T cell receptor beta chain under discussion was sequenced for a study of graft-versus-host responses after intestinal transplantation. This CDR3 spans 16 amino acids. V lost 1 base and J lost 4; bases outside the gene matches: 7. In germline, CDR1 is SGHTS, CDR2 YDEGEE. A remark on this clone: The antigen is undetermined.

Sequencing used immunoSEQ multiplex PCR; TCRdb keeps in-frame clones, though not all of them. In the table there are 35,000 to 50,000 clones, 90% to 95% of which are singletons. J is TRBJ1-2 and V is TRBV5-8; the match to TRBD1 covers 10 bases. The sequences come from unstimulated CD8+ T cells sorted from spleen or lymph node cells, collected before transplant. The receptor was isolated from a human donor who was the organ donor for an intestinal transplant. The CDR3 nucleotides are TGTGCCAGCAGCTTGCCGGGACAGGGGAGTGGCTATGGCTACACCTTC. This codes for CASSLPGQGSGYGYTF.